This T cell receptor beta chain was recovered during a study of cytomegalovirus exposure and HLA in healthy donors. Study-level results: V- and J-gene trimming in TCR beta was tied to a missense DCLRE1C variant by an analysis performed later.

From germline, CDR1 is SNHLY and CDR2 FYNNEI. The CDR3 totals 14 residues. V gave up 8 bases and J gave up 3 bases, with 14 bases separating them. On this clone itself: As yet, its antigen is unknown.

PCR used 60 Vbeta primers and 13 Jbeta primers. Sequencing used immunoSEQ multiplex PCR; TCRdb keeps in-frame clones, though not all of them. The sample records 160,000 or so clones, around 79% being singletons. V usage is TRBV2 and J usage is TRBJ1-5, with a tentative D call TRBD1 (5 bases). What was sequenced was PBMCs. The receptor was isolated from a female donor in good health and CMV-seronegative. The CDR3 region is CASEKEGFNQPQHF. The CDR3 DNA is TGTGCCAGCGAAAAGGAGGGGTTCAATCAGCCCCAGCATTTT.